The 6 T cell receptor beta chains below were found in one sample sequenced in a study of blood T cell repertoires in COVID-19. TCRdb's table, derived via immunoSEQ multiplex PCR, lists solely in-frame clones and lacks some. Of around 52,000 clones listed, more than 75% are singletons. Sequencing was done on a sample of peripheral blood. Source of these receptors: a woman aged 60 to 75 with acute or convalescent COVID-19.

V is TRBV6-4 and J is TRBJ2-3; 11 bases align to TRBD2. Germline trimming cut 6 bases from V and 1 base from J; bases unmatched to any gene: 3. Per the germline V gene, CDR1 is MRHNA and CDR2 is SNTAGT. The CDR3 totals 15 residues. In nucleotides, the CDR3 is TGTGCCAGCAGCATACTAGCGGGGGGCACAGATACGCAGTATTTT. Its protein is CASSILAGGTDTQYF.

The sample holds a few counts of this clone. The chain joins TRBV7-9 to TRBJ1-4; D is ambiguous. The germline CDR1 and CDR2 sequences are SEHNR and FQNEAQ (reference sequence). CDR3 size: 12 residues. Trimming cost V 5 bases and J 6 bases, with 7 bases left between them. CDR3: CASSLGDEKLFF. The CDR3 DNA reads as TGTGCCAGCAGCCTCGGAGATGAAAAACTGTTTTTT.

The V and J genes are TRBV5-3 and TRBJ2-1; perhaps TRBD2 as D (7 bases). TRBV5-3 falls under the ORF class, with uncertain function. The CDR3 covers 17 residues. V was shortened by 4 bases and J by 4 bases, with 21 bases between the two germline ends. CDR3 protein: CARSRSAWGGWYNEQFF. DNA for the CDR3: TGTGCCAGAAGCAGGAGTGCGTGGGGGGGCTGGTACAATGAGCAGTTCTTC.

The chain couples TRBV7-8 to TRBJ1-4; a weak D match, TRBD1 (6 bases). The germline V and J ends were trimmed by 3 bases and 4 bases, with 6 bases remaining between them. The CDR3 covers 13 residues. Germline values: CDR1 SGHVS, CDR2 FQNEAQ. CDR3 DNA sequence: TGTGCCAGCAGCTTCAGGGGTAATGAAAAACTGTTTTTT. As protein: CASSFRGNEKLFF. The full variable domain, its missing parts supplied by reference TRBV7-8 and TRBJ1-4, is GAGVSQSPRYKVAKRGQDVALRCDPISGHVSLFWYQQALGQGPEFLTYFQNEAQLDKSGLPSDRFFAERPEGSVSTLKIQRTQQEDSAVYLCASSFRGNEKLFFGSGTQLSVL.

This clone was seen once. The chain has TRBV27 and TRBJ1-1, with D perhaps TRBD1 (6 bases). Germline V lookup: CDR1 MNHEY, CDR2 SMNVEV (reference sequence). Trimming left V 5 bases short and J 7 bases short, with 20 bases between. This CDR3 has 15 amino acids. The CDR3 region is CASSPHIGTRNEAFF. The CDR3 DNA reads TGTGCCAGCAGTCCACACATCGGGACACGAAATGAAGCTTTCTTT.

V usage is TRBV2 and J usage is TRBJ2-7, with a weak D call TRBD1 (5 bases). Between the trimmed V and J ends, which lost 4 bases and 6 bases, there was a span of 16 bases. Germline V gene sequence: CDR1 SNHLY, CDR2 FYNNEI. CDR3 length: 14 residues. DNA for the CDR3: TGTGCCAGCAGTGGTGGGGCCCCTCTACTCGAGCAGTACTTC. Amino acids: CASSGGAPLLEQYF.